The entry that follows covers one TCR beta chain sequence. The target antigen is unknown. TCRdb's table, derived via immunoSEQ multiplex PCR, lists solely in-frame clones and lacks some. The sample shows about 140,000 clones, around 93% of them seen only once. The data derive from a study of T cell responses to AZD1222 COVID-19 vaccine. Overall study results and limits: A reported finding is that nearly half of spike-specific TCRs target unmutated variant regions.

The germline gives CDR1 DFQATT, CDR2 SNEGSKA (reference sequence). The CDR3 is 13 amino acids. Trimming removed 3 bases at V and 4 bases at J, with 10 bases between. Sequencing was performed on peripheral blood, taken 28 days after the second AZD1222 dose. The rearrangement uses TRBV20-1 and TRBJ1-3; perhaps TRBD1 as D (5 bases). The TCR sequence derives from an adult who received the AZD1222 COVID-19 vaccine. CDR3 DNA sequence: TGCAGTGCTAGTCAGGGTGGGGGAAACACCATATATTTT. This translates into CSASQGGGNTIYF.